The source of this T cell receptor beta chain is a study of blood T cell repertoires in COVID-19. Germline CDR1 MNHEY, CDR2 SMNVEV (reference sequence). There are 17 residues in the CDR3. The V segment lost 3 bases and the J segment 2 bases; nucleotides outside the gene matches: 8. The method was immunoSEQ multiplex PCR; TCRdb's version includes in-frame clones alone and lacks a portion of them. This sample has more than 300,000 clones, with about nine tenths found just once. The sequenced sample was PBMCs or T cells enriched from blood (not recorded which). The sequence was obtained from a woman aged 18-29 years who had recovered from COVID-19. The rearrangement uses TRBV27 and TRBJ2-1; 9 bases are shared with TRBD1. This CDR3 is CASSFFLQGATYNEQFF. The CDR3 bases are TGTGCCAGCAGTTTCTTCCTACAGGGGGCTACCTACAATGAGCAGTTCTTC.